This TCR beta chain is from a study of long-term antiretroviral therapy in people with HIV (dated by TCRdb to 2022 to 2024). Broadly, across the study: The earliest samples were collected about a decade before the 2015 WHO recommendation for immediate ART, when ART was typically delayed until CD4 counts fell. Whether ART initiation and durable HIV suppression were associated with changes in peripheral blood TRB repertoire composition and diversity was tested in a retrospective serial study. Test extractions of a monoclonal T-cell line alongside about 35 polyclonal samples showed no cross-contamination during QIAcube processing. From 30 to 35 adults with confirmed HIV infection, the cohort provided around 180 cryopreserved PBMC samples, gathered serially across a mean of roughly 6 years (range 1-12). Eleven of the 30 participants with HIV were female.

V and J are truncated by 5 bases and 6 bases respectively, leaving an intervening sequence of 17 bases. The CDR3 runs 15 amino acids, cysteine and phenylalanine included. The sequence is cut down to CDR3 DNA, 45 bases in frame from base 1. The germline V gene (reference sequence) gives CDR1 as SEHNR and CDR2 as FQNEAQ. Overall study results and their limits: The repertoire was dominated across all time points by expanded TRB clones identified before ART initiation, although this dominance was seen to fluctuate and to decrease in many PLHIV after ART. The samples span the years 2004 to 2017, and the ART regimens used may be less effective than current regimens. Because cell numbers in pre-ART samples were limited, unsorted PBMC were profiled instead of sorted CD4+ and CD8+ T cells. Starting ART was linked to a significant rise in TRB diversity, yet even after long-term ART the diversity remained significantly lower than in transplant donor controls. Inferences about post-ART repertoire changes were limited because no data were available on ART adherence, viral resistance or therapy changes. Narrower CDR3 length ranges were observed in HIV repertoires than in controls, and an antigen-experienced repertoire with only a slight naive shift after ART was suggested by the network structure. Limited PBMC availability meant only the TCR beta chain was sequenced, without alpha chain pairing.

Sequencing of the TRB variable region was done with the immunoSEQ hsTCRB v3.0 assay at survey level resolution. A depth of roughly 35,000-50,000 T-cell genomes per sample was targeted for TRB sequencing. Pooled TRB libraries were sequenced on an Illumina MiSeq with a v3 150-cycle kit. As for how the authors treated the data: Analysis of repertoires was carried out in R inside a reproducible Nextflow workflow spanning QC, data transformation and analysis. LymphoSeq2, an R package for AIRR-Seq data exploration, was used to implement custom analyses. Several samples yielding fewer than 5000 total TRB sequences were excluded, leaving roughly 200 analyzed HIV repertoires. Among the approximately 180 HIV repertoires that were kept, approximately 61 were collected before ART initiation and about 130 were collected after ART initiation. Each repertoire was downsampled to 5000 TRB nucleotide sequences, and summary statistics were averaged across 100 downsampling iterations. Only TRB sequences with CDR3 regions of at least seven amino acids were retained for analysis. Diversity was measured with a Shannon entropy-derived clonality score and the Gini coefficient. In repertoire networks, the top 5000 CDR3 amino acid sequences were linked whenever an edit distance of one separated two sequences. For TRB CDR3 amino acid sequences, antigen specificity groups and MHC restriction were predicted with GLIPH2. To flag known associations with CMV, EBV, HIV or tissue antigens, CDR3 amino acid sequences were compared against VDJdb and McPAS-TCR. Pre-ART, post-ART and control groups were compared with Wilcoxon signed-rank tests and Holm-Bonferroni correction. The table was pulled from immuneACCESS by TCRdb, which kept in-frame rearrangements only. Such tables lose some clones; where checked, under half of the loss comes from unresolved V genes, and the rest has no known cause. For V, J and clone size, that table is used; D and trimming come from the DNA. This sample holds tens of thousands of clones; roughly 74% were observed only once. The top ten hold roughly 3.5% of the sample.

Participants were included only if at least one PBMC sample before ART initiation and at least two post-ART samples were available. Treatment was received in the United States of America by all participants with HIV. Cryopreserved samples of about 0.95-10 million PBMC were thawed and washed before DNA extraction. At the time of the earliest PBMC sample for each participant with HIV, ages ranged from about 23 to 60 years. Per participant, PBMC samples came from 1-4 timepoints prior to ART initiation and 2-8 timepoints following ART initiation, for a median of 7 samples. Serial HIV viral load, CD4+ T-cell count, ART history and demographic data were obtained for every participant. A Qiagen kit on a QIAcube was used to extract genomic DNA from unsorted PBMC, with samples processed in batches of 12. Turning to this clone: Its antigen is not yet known. Nothing much larger sits one base from this clone, and base qualities are not available.

The chain is made from TRBV7-9 and TRBJ2-1; the D region is possibly TRBD1 or TRBD2, each matching across 6 bases. This specimen consisted of unsorted PBMCs, obtained 3 years after starting antiretroviral therapy. This clonotype was sampled from a man aged 50-59 years with HIV. The CDR3 loop reads CASSIRGPTPNEQFF. The DNA is as follows: TGTGCCAGCAGCATCCGGGGGCCCACCCCCAATGAGCAGTTCTTC.